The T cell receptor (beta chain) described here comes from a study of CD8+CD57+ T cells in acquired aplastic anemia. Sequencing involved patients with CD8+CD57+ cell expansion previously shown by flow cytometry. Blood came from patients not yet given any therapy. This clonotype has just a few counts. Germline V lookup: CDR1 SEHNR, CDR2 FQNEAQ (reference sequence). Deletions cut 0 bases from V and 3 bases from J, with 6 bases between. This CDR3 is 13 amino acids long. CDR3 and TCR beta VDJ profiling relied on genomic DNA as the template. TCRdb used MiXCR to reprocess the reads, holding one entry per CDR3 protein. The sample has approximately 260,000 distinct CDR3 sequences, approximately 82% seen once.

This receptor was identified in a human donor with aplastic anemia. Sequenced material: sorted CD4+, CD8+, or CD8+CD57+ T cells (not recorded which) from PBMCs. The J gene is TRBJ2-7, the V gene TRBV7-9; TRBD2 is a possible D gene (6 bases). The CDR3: CASSLARGYEQYF. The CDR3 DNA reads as TGTGCCAGCAGCTTAGCGCGGGGCTACGAGCAGTACTTC.